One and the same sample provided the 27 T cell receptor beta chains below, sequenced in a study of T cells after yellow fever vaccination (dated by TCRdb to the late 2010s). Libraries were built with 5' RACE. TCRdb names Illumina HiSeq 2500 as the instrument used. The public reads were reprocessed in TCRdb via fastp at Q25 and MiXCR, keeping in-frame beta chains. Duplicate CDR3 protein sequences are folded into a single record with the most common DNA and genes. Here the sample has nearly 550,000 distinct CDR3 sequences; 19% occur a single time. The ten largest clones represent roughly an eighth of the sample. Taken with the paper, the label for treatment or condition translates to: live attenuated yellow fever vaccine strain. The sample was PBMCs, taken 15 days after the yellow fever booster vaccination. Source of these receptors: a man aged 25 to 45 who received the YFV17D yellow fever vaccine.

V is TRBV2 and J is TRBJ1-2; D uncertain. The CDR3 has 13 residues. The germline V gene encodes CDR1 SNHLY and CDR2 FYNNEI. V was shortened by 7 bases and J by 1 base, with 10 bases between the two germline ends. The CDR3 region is CASNYLGNYGYTF. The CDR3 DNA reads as TGTGCCAGCAATTATTTGGGTAACTATGGCTACACCTTC.

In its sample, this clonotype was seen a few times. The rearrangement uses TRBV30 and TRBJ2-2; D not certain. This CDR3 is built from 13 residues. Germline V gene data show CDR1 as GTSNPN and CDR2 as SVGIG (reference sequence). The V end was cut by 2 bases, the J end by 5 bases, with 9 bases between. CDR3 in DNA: TGTGCCTGGAGTTTACAGAGGACCGGGGAGCTGTTTTTT. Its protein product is CAWSLQRTGELFF.

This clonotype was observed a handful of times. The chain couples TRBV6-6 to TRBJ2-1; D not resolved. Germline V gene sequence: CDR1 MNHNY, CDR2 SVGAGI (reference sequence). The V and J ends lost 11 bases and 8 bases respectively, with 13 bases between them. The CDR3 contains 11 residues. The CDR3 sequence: CAVSFGDEQFF. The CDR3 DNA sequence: TGTGCCGTGTCCTTCGGCGATGAGCAGTTCTTC.

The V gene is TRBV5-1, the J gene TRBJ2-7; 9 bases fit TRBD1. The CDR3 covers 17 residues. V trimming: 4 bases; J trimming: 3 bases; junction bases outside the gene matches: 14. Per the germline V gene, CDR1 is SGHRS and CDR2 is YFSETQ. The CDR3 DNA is TGCGCCAGCAGCCCGGGCCCCCCGGGACAGGGCTACTACGAGCAGTACTTC. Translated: CASSPGPPGQGYYEQYF.

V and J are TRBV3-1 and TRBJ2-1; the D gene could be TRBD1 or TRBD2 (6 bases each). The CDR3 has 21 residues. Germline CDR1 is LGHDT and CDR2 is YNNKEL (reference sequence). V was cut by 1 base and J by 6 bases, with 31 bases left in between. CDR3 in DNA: TGTGCCAGCAGCCAAGTAATTACAGGGACTTCGGGCTCTGTGGATCTCAATGAGCAGTTCTTC. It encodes CASSQVITGTSGSVDLNEQFF.

The CDR3 sequence is CSGGPGRGAREQYF. Here the CDR3 DNA reads TGCAGCGGTGGCCCAGGCCGGGGGGCAAGGGAGCAGTACTTC. The chain combines TRBV29-1 with TRBJ2-7; a possible D gene is TRBD2 (7 bases). V was cut by 7 bases and J by 7 bases, with 23 bases left in between. CDR3 length equals 14 residues. Germline V lookup: CDR1 SQVTM, CDR2 ANQGSEA.

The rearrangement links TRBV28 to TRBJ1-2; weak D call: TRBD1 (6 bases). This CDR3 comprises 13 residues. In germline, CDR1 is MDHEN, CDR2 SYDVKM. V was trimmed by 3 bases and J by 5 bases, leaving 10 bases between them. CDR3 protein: CASSFSGTYGYTF. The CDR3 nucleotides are TGTGCCAGCAGTTTTTCGGGGACATATGGCTACACCTTC.

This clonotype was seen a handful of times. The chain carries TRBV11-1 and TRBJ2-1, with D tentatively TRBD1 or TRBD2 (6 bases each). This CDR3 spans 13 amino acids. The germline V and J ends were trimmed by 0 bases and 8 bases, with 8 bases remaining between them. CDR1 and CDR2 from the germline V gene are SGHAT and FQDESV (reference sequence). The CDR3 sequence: CASSLAEGDEQFF. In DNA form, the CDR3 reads TGTGCCAGCAGCTTAGCGGAGGGGGATGAGCAGTTCTTC.

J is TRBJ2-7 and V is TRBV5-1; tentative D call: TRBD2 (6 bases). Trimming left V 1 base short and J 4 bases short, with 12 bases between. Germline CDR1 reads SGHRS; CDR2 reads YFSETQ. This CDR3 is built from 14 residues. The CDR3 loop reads CASSLPESGYEQYF. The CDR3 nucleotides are TGCGCCAGCAGCTTGCCCGAAAGCGGGTACGAGCAGTACTTC.

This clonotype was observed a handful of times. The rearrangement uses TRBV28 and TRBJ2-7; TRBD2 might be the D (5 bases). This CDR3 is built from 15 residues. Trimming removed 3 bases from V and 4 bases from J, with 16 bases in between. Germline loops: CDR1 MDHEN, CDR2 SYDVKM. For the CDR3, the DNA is TGTGCCAGCAGTTTGGCCAGCCGAGGGATTTACGAGCAGTACTTC. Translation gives CASSLASRGIYEQYF.

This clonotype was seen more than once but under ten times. CDR3 amino acids: CSARQGTNEKLFF. The CDR3 DNA reads as TGCAGTGCTAGACAGGGAACTAATGAAAAACTGTTTTTT. The gene calls are TRBV20-1 and TRBJ1-4, with a weak D call TRBD1 (5 bases). Germline-derived CDR1 and CDR2 are DFQATT and SNEGSKA (reference sequence). There are 13 residues in the CDR3. Trimming shortened V by 2 bases and J by 1 base, and 5 bases separated the two germline ends.

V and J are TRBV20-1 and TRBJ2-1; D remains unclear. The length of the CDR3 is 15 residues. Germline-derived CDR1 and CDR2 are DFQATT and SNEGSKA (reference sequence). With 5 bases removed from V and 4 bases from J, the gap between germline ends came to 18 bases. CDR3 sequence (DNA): TGCAGTGCTCGCTTGGCGTTATCATGGTACAATGAGCAGTTCTTC. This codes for CSARLALSWYNEQFF.

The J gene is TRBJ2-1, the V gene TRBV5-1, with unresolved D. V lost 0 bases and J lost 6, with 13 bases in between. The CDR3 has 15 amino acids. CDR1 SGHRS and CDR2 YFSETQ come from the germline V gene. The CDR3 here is CASSLATTGINEQFF. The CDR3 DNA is TGCGCCAGCAGCTTGGCAACTACCGGAATCAATGAGCAGTTCTTC.

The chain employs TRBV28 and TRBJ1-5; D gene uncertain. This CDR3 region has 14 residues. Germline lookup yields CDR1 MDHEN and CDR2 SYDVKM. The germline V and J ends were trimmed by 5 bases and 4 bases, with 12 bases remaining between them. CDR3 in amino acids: CASSISRYNQPQHF. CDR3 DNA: TGTGCCAGCAGTATCTCCCGTTATAATCAGCCCCAGCATTTT.

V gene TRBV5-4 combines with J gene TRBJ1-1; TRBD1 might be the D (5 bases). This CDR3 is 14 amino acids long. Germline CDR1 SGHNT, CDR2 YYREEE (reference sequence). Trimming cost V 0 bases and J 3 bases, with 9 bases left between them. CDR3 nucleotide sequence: TGTGCCAGCAGCTTGGCGCTGGGGGACACTGAAGCTTTCTTT. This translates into CASSLALGDTEAFF.

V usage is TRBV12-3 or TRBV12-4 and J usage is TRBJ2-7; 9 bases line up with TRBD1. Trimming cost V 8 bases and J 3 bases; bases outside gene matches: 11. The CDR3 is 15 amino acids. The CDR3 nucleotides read TGTGCCAGCTCGAATTCGGGACAGGGAATCTACGAGCAGTACTTC. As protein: CASSNSGQGIYEQYF.

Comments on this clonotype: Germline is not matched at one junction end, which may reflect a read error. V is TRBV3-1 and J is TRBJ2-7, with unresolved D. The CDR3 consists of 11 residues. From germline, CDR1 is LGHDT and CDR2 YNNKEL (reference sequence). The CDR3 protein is CASSQGLSLDF. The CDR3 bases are TGTGCCAGCAGCCAAGGTCTCTCCCTAGATTTC.

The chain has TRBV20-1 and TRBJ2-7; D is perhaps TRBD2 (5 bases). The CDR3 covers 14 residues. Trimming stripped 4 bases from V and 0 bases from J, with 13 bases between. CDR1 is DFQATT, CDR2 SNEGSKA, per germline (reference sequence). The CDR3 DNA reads TGCAGTGCTAAGCAAGCGGCGAGCTCCTACGAGCAGTACTTC. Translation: CSAKQAASSYEQYF.

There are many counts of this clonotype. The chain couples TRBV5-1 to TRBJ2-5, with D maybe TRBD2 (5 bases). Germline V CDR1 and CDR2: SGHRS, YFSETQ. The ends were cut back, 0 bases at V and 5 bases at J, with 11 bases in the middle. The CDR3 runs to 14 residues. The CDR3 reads CASSLDGRGETQYF. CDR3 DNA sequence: TGCGCCAGCAGCTTGGACGGCAGAGGGGAGACCCAGTACTTC.

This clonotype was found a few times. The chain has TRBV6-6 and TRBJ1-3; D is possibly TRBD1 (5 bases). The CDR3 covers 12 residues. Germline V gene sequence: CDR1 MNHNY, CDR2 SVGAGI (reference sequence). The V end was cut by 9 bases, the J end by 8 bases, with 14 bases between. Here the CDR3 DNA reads TGTGCCAGTAAGGGGACTTCGGACACCATATATTTT. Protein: CASKGTSDTIYF.

The CDR3 nucleotides read TGCAGTGCTAGCGGCAGGAACACTGAAGCTTTCTTT. This sequence encodes CSASGRNTEAFF. This chain connects TRBV20-1 to TRBJ1-1; D gene ambiguous. Deletions cut 3 bases from V and 1 base from J, with 6 bases between. Germline CDR1 DFQATT, CDR2 SNEGSKA (reference sequence). This CDR3 has 12 amino acids.

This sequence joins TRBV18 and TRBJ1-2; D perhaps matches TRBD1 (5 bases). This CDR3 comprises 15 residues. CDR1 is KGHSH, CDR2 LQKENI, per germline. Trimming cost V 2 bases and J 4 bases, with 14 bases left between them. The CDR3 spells CASSPGDSEAYGYTF. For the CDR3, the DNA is TGTGCCAGCTCACCAGGTGACAGCGAGGCCTATGGCTACACCTTC.

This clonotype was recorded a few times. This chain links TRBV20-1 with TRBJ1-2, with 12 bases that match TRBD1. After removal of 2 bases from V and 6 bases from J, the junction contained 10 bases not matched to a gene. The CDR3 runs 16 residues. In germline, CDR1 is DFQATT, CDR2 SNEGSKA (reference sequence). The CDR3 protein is CSARRVGTGGFDGYTF. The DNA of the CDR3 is TGCAGTGCTAGAAGAGTTGGGACAGGGGGCTTCGATGGCTACACCTTC.

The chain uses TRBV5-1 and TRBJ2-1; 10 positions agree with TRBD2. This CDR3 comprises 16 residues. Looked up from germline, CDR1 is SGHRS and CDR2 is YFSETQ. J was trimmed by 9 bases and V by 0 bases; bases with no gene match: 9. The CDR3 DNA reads TGCGCCAGCAGCTTGGCCAGTCTAGCGGGAGCCGTTGAGCAGTTCTTC. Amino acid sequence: CASSLASLAGAVEQFF.

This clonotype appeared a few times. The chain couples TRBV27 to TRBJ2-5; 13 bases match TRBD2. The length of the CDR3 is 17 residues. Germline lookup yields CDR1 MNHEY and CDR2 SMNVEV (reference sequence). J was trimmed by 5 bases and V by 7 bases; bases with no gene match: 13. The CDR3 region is CASTPGLAGPGRETQYF. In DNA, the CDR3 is TGTGCCAGCACTCCGGGACTAGCGGGACCGGGGAGGGAGACCCAGTACTTC.

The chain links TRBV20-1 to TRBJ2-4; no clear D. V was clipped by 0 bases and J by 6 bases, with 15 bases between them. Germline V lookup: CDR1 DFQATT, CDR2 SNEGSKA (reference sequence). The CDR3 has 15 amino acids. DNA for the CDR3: TGCAGTGCTAGAGATCGACTCCCCAATTTAAACATTCAGTACTTC. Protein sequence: CSARDRLPNLNIQYF.

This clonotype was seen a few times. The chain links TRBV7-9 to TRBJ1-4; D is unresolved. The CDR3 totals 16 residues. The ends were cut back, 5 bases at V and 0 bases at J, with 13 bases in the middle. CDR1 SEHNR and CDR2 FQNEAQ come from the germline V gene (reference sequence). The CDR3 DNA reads TGTGCCAGCAGCCCTACGGGCAGTGCAACTAATGAAAAACTGTTTTTT. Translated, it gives CASSPTGSATNEKLFF. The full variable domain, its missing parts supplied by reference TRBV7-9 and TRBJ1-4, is DTGVSQNPRHKITKRGQNVTFRCDPISEHNRLYWYRQTLGQGPEFLTYFQNEAQLEKSRLLSDRFSAERPKGSFSTLEIQRTEQGDSAMYLCASSPTGSATNEKLFFGSGTQLSVL.